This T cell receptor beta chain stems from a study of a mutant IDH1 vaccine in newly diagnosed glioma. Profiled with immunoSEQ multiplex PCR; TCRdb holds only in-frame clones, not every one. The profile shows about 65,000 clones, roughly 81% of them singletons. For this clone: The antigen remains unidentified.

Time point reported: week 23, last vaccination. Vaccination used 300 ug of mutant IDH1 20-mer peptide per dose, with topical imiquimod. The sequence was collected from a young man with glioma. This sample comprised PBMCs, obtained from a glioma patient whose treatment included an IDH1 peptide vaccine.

CDR3 residues: CASSPGPSSGANVLTF. In DNA, the CDR3 is TGTGCCAGCAGTCCGGGTCCAAGCTCTGGGGCCAACGTCCTGACTTTC. The V call is TRBV7-7, the J call TRBJ2-6; no definite D call. The CDR3 consists of 16 residues. The ends were cut back, 6 bases at V and 0 bases at J, with 12 bases in the middle. Germline CDR1 SSHAT, CDR2 FNYEAQ (reference sequence).